This T cell receptor (beta chain) comes out of a study of T cell repertoires in cytomegalovirus infection. Overall study context: Signatures in public TCR beta sequences pointed to both CMV infection and matching HLA type.

MiXCR was run by TCRdb on the reads, yielding one entry per CDR3 protein. The profile shows about 220,000 distinct CDR3 sequences, approximately 40% of them singletons. The junction had 9 bases not matched to a gene; V was cut back by 5 bases and J by 6 bases. This CDR3 spans 16 amino acids. Germline lookup yields CDR1 MNHEY and CDR2 SMNVEV (reference sequence). This clonotype was observed a handful of times. No antigen is known for it. Findings and caveats of the study: Ex vivo, HLA-C-restricted CMV-specific TCR beta clonotypes prevailed over the rest of the response. Summed public TCR beta family frequency identified CMV carriers bearing the relevant HLA.

The V call is TRBV27, the J call TRBJ1-3; 11 bases are shared with TRBD1. The sequenced sample was CD8+ T cells from cultured PBMCs, obtained from culture after CMV antigen stimulation. This sequence originates from a human donor in good health (CMV status not recorded). Some clones in this sample may be carry-over from other donors' samples. The CDR3 nucleotides read TGTGCCAGCAGTCCAAGGACAGGGGGCGTTTTAAACACCATATATTTT. It encodes CASSPRTGGVLNTIYF.